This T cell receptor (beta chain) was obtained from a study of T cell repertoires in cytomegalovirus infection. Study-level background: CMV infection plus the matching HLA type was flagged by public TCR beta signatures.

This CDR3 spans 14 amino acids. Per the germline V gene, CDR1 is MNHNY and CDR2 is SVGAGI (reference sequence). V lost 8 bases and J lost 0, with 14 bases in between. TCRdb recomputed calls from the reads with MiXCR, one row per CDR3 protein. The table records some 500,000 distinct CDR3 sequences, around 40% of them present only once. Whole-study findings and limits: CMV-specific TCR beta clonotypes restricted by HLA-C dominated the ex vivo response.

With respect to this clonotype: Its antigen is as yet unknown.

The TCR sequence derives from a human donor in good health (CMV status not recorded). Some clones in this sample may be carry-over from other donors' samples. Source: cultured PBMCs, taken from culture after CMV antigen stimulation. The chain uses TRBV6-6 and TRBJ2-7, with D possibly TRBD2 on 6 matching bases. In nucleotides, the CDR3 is TGTGCCAGCGCTGGGCGGGGACGCTCCTACGAGCAGTACTTC. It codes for CASAGRGRSYEQYF.